This TCR beta chain appears in the sequencing data of a study of blood T cells in healthy people across ages. Then a second PCR, running about 6 to 11 cycles, was carried out with a sample-barcoded 5' primer and a J-beta primer mix. From the 5' RACE reads, TCRdb called clonotypes with MiXCR, one entry per CDR3 protein. The sample includes around 1.5 million distinct CDR3 sequences, about 35% of them seen just once. This CDR3 has 13 residues. V was shortened by 0 bases and J by 8 bases, with 11 bases between the two germline ends. Germline V gene data show CDR1 as SGHRS and CDR2 as YFSETQ. The sequence came from a woman in her twenties or thirties in good health. The chain uses TRBV5-1 and TRBJ1-1; D perhaps matches TRBD1 (6 bases). Sequences were obtained from blood. The CDR3 sequence is CASSLVVRGEAFF. In nucleotides, the CDR3 is TGCGCCAGCAGCTTGGTGGTGAGGGGGGAAGCTTTCTTT. Full variable domain (remainder filled in from reference TRBV5-1 and TRBJ1-1): KAGVTQTPRYLIKTRGQQVTLSCSPISGHRSVSWYQQTPGQGLQFLFEYFSETQRNKGNFPGRFSGRQFSNSRSEMNVSTLELGDSALYLCASSLVVRGEAFFGQGTRLTVV.